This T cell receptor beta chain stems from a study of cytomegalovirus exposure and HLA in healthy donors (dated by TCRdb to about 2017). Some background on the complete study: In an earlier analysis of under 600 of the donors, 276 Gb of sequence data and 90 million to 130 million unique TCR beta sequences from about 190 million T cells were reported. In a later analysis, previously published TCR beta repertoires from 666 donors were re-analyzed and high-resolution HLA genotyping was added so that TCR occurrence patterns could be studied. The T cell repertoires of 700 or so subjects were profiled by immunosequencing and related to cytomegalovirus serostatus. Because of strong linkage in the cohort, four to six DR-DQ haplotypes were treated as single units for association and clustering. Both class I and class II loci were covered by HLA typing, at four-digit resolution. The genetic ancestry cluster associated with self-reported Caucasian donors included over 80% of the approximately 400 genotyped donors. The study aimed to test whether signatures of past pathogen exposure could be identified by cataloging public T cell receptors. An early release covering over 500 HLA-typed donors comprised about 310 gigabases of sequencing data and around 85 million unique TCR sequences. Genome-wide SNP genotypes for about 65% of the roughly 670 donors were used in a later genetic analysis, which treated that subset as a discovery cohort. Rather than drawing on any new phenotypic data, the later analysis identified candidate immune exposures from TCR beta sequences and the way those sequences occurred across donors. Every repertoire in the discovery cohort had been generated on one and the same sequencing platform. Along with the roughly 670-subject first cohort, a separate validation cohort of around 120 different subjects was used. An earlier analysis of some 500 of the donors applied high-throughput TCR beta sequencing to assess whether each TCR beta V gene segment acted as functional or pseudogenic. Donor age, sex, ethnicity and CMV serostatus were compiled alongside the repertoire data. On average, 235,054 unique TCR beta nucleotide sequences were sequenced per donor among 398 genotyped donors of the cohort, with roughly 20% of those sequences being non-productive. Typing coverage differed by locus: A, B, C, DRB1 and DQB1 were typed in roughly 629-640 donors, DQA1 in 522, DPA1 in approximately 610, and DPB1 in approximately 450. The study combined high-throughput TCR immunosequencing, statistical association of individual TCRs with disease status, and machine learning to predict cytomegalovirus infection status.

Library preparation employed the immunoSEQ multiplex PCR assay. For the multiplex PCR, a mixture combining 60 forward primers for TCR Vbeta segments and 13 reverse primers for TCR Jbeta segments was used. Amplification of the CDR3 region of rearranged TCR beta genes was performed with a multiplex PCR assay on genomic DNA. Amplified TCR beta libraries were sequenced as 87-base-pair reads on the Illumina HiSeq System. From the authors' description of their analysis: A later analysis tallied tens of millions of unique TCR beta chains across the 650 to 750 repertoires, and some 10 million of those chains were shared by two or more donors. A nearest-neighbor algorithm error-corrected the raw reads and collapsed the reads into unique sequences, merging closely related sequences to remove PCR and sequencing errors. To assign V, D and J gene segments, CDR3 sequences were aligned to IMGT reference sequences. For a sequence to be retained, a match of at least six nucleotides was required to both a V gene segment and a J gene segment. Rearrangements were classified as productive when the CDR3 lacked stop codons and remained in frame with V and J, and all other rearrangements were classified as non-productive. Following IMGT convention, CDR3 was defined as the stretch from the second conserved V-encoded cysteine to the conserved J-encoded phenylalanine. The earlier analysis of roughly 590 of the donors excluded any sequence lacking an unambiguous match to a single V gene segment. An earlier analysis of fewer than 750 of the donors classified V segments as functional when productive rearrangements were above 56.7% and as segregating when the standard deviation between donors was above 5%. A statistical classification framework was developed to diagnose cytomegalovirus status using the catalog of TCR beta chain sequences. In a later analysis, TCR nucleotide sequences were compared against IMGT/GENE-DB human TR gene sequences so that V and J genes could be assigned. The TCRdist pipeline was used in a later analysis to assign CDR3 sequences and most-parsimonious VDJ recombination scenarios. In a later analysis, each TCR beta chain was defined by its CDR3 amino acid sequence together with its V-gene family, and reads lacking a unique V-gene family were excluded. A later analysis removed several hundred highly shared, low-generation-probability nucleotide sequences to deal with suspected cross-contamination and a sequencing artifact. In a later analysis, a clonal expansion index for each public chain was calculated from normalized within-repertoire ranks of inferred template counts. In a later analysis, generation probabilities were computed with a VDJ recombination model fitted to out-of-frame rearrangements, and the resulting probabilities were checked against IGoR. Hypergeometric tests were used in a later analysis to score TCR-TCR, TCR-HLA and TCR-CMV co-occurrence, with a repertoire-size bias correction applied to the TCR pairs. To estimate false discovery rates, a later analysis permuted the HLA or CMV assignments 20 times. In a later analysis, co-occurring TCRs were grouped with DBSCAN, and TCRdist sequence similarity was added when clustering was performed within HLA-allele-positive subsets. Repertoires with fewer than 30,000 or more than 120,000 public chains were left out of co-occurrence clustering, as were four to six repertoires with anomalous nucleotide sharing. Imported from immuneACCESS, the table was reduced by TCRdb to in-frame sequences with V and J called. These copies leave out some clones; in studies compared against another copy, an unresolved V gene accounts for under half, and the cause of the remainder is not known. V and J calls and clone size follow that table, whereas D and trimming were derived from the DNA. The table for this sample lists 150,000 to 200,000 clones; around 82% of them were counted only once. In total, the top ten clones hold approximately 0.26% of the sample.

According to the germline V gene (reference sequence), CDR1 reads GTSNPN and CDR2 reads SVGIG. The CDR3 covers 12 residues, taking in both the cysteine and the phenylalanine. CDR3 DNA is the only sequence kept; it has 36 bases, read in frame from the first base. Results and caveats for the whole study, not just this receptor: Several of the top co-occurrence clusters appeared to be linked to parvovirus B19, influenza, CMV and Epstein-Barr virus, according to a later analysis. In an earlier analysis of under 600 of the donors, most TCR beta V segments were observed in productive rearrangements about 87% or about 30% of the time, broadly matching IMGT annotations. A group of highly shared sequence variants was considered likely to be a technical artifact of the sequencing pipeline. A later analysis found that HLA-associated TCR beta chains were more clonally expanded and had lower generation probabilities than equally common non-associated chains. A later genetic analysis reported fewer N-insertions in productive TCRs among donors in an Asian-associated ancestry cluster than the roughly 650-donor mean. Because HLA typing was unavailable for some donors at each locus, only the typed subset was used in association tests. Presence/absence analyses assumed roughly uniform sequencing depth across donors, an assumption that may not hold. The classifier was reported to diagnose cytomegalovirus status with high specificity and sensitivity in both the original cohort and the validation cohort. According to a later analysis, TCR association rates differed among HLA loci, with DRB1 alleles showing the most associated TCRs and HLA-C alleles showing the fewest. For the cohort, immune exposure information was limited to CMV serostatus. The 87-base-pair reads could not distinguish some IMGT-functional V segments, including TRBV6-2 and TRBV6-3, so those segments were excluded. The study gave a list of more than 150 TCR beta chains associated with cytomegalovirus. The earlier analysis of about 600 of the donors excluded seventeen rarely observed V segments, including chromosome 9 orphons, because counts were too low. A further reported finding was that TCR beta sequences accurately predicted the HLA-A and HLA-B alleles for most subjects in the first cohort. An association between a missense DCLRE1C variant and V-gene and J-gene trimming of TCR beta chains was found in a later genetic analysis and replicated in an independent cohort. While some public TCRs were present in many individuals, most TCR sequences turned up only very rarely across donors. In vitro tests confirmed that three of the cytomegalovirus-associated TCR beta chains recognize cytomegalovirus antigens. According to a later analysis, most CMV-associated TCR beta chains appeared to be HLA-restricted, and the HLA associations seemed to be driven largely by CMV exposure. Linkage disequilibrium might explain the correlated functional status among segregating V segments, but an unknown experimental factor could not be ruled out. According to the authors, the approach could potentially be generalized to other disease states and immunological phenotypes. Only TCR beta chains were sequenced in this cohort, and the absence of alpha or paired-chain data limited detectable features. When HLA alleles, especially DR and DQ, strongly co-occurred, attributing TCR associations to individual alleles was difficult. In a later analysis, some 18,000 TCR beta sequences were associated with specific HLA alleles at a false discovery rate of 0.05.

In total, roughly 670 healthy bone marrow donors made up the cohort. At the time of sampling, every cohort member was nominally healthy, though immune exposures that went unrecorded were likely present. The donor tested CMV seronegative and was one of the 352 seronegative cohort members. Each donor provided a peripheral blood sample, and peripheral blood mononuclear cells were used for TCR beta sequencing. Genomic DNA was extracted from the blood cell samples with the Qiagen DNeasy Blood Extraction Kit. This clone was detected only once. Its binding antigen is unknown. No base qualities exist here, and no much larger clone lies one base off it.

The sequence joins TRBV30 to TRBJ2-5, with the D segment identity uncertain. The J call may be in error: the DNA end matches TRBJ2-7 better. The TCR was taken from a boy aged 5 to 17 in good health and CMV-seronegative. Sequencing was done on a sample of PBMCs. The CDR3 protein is CAWTKTLYEQYF. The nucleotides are TGTGCCTGGACCAAGACTCTATACGAGCAGTACTTC.